Reported below is one T cell receptor (beta chain). Produced via immunoSEQ multiplex PCR; TCRdb's table is partial and in-frame only. Of tens of thousands of clones listed, around 91% are singletons. The data were taken from a study of T cells after posttransplantation cyclophosphamide. The V segment lost 3 bases and the J segment 2 bases; nucleotides outside the gene matches: 4. Germline CDR1 reads MNHNS; CDR2 reads SASEGT. This CDR3 spans 16 amino acids. This clonotype originated in a woman between 45 and 65 years old in good health and a related stem cell transplant donor. The source material was PBMCs. This sequence joins TRBV6-1 and TRBJ1-5; 10 bases fit TRBD1. CDR3 coding DNA: TGTGCCAGCAGTGACGTGGGGACAGGGGGCAATCAGCCCCAGCATTTT. Protein: CASSDVGTGGNQPQHF.